The rows below give T cell receptor beta chains drawn from one sample of a study of CD8 T cells in Susac syndrome. From the immunoSEQ multiplex PCR reads, TCRdb called clonotypes with MiXCR, one entry per CDR3 protein. The sample lists roughly 80,000 distinct CDR3 sequences, around 94% occurring once. Material for sequencing was CD8+ T cells from PBMCs. Every receptor here comes from a human donor with Susac syndrome. CDR3s include the opening cysteine and the closing phenylalanine or tryptophan. D genes are given only for firm matches. Rows may omit the clone size; those that give it use once, few, many or a size class.

>.|TRBV7-8|TRBJ2-1|.
CASSLKRSSYNEQFF
TGTGCCAGCAGCTTAAAGCGGTCTTCCTACAATGAGCAGTTCTTC
>.|TRBV12-3/TRBV12-4|TRBJ2-3|.
CASSFVQSDTQYF
TGTGCCAGCAGTTTCGTGCAGTCAGATACGCAGTATTTT
>.|TRBV4-1|TRBJ2-5|.
CASSLRDPPETQYF
TGCGCCAGCAGCCTCCGGGACCCCCCAGAGACCCAGTACTTC
>.|TRBV3-1|TRBJ2-5|.
CASSQDRTGPRETQYF
TGTGCCAGCAGCCAAGATCGGACTGGGCCCCGGGAGACCCAGTACTTC
>.|TRBV5-1|TRBJ2-1|.
CASSSNPGYNEQFF
TGCGCCAGCAGCTCAAATCCGGGTTACAATGAGCAGTTCTTC
>.|TRBV5-4|TRBJ2-3|.
CASSSLMDTQYF
TGTGCCAGCAGCTCTCTTATGGATACGCAGTATTTT
>.|TRBV6-4|TRBJ2-3|TRBD2
CASSDSGSGGADTQYF
TGTGCCAGCAGTGACTCTGGTAGCGGGGGGGCAGATACGCAGTATTTT
>.|TRBV27|TRBJ2-2|TRBD2
CASPSGGLTGELFF
TGTGCCAGCCCTAGCGGGGGCCTCACCGGGGAGCTGTTTTTT
>.|TRBV6-6|TRBJ2-7|.
CASSYSAILESYEQYF
TGTGCCAGCAGTTACTCAGCCATATTGGAGTCCTACGAGCAGTACTTC
>.|TRBV9|TRBJ2-1|TRBD1
CASSAGDRANEQFF
TGTGCCAGCAGCGCAGGGGACAGGGCCAATGAGCAGTTCTTC
>.|TRBV12-3/TRBV12-4|TRBJ2-7|.
CASSWDVAYEQYF
TGTGCCAGCAGTTGGGACGTCGCCTACGAGCAGTACTTC
>.|TRBV2|TRBJ2-1|.
CASSGSQEQFF
TGTGCCAGCAGTGGGTCACAAGAGCAGTTCTTC
>.|TRBV5-1|TRBJ2-3|.
CASISSPKTDTQYF
TGCGCCAGCATATCCTCCCCGAAAACAGATACGCAGTATTTT
>.|TRBV20-1|TRBJ2-1|TRBD2
CSARGTSGEKEQFF
TGCAGTGCTAGAGGGACTAGCGGAGAAAAGGAGCAGTTCTTC
>.|TRBV20-1|TRBJ2-7|TRBD2
CSAPSGGYEQYF
TGCAGTGCGCCTAGCGGGGGGTACGAGCAGTACTTC
>.|TRBV20-1|TRBJ2-5|.
CSDRRQGGETQYF
TGCAGTGACAGACGGCAGGGTGGAGAGACCCAGTACTTC
>.|TRBV24-1|TRBJ2-6|.
CATSDLSSGANVLTF
TGTGCCACCAGTGATTTGAGTTCCGGGGCCAACGTCCTGACTTTC
>.|TRBV20-1|TRBJ1-2|.
CSAPSYGYTF
TGCAGTGCCCCTTCCTATGGCTACACCTTC
>.|TRBV9|TRBJ2-2|.
CASSGSGAGELFF
TGTGCCAGCAGCGGTTCAGGGGCCGGGGAGCTGTTTTTT
>few|TRBV10-2|TRBJ1-5|TRBD1
CASSERDRGDNQPQHF
TGCGCCAGCAGTGAACGGGACAGGGGGGACAATCAGCCCCAGCATTTT